This entry concerns a single T cell receptor (beta chain). Antigen unknown. The PCR contained 60 Vbeta and 13 Jbeta primers. Assay used: immunoSEQ multiplex PCR; TCRdb lists only in-frame clones, some missing. Here the sample spans fewer than 110,000 clones, around four fifths being singletons. This entry is derived from a study of cytomegalovirus exposure and HLA in healthy donors. Study background: Most genotyped donors, 81% of 300 to 400, had Caucasian-associated genetic ancestry. Broader study findings: The later analysis indicated that the majority of CMV-associated TCR beta chains appeared HLA-restricted.

The CDR3 is 16 amino acids. Germline V gene data show CDR1 as LGHNT and CDR2 as FRNRAP. Deletions cut 1 base from V and 3 bases from J, with 12 bases between. This receptor was obtained from a man aged 40-49 years in good health and CMV-seronegative. The chain employs TRBV12-5 and TRBJ1-4, with TRBD1 as a possible D gene (5 bases). Sequenced: PBMCs. CDR3 sequence (DNA): TGTGCTAGTGGTTTGGGGGTGCAGGGCTCTAATGAAAAACTGTTTTTT. Residues: CASGLGVQGSNEKLFF.